These 28 T cell receptor beta chains originate from one sample sequenced in a study of monozygotic twins with inflammatory bowel disease. From its re-call of the 5' RACE reads, TCRdb lists each CDR3 protein once, without DNA. In all, the sample yields approximately 400,000 distinct CDR3 sequences. The specimen sequenced was blood. The receptors were sampled from a human donor with ulcerative colitis or Crohn's disease, or a healthy co-twin of an affected twin (not recorded which).

The chain couples TRBV29-1 to TRBJ2-1; TCRdb designates TRBD1, a call that cannot be tested without DNA. The CDR3 has 16 residues. Germline loops: CDR1 SQVTM, CDR2 ANQGSEA. The CDR3 spells CSVAKGGTGSRNEQFF.

The V and J genes are TRBV7-2 and TRBJ2-5. From germline, CDR1 is SGHTA and CDR2 FQGNSA. CDR3 length: 12 residues. The chain's CDR3 is CASTHGWETQYF.

V and J are TRBV30 and TRBJ1-1. Germline CDR1 GTSNPN, CDR2 SVGIG (reference sequence). The CDR3 spans 12 residues. The CDR3 is CAWSLSLAEAFF.

The chain couples TRBV12-3 or TRBV12-4 to TRBJ1-2; TCRdb reports TRBD1, a call that lacks DNA to check it against. The CDR3 loop spans 12 amino acids. The CDR3 spells CASSLEGRGYTF.

The rearrangement uses TRBV7-9 and TRBJ2-7; TCRdb outputs TRBD1, but without DNA this stays unchecked. CDR3 length: 17 residues. The germline CDR1 and CDR2 sequences are SEHNR and FQNEAQ (reference sequence). The CDR3 spells CASSLGAGGGSLGEQYF.

The chain has TRBV20-1 and TRBJ2-3; as DNA is missing, the TRBD1 call by TCRdb cannot be tested. Germline CDR1 reads DFQATT; CDR2 reads SNEGSKA (reference sequence). The CDR3 length is 15 residues. CDR3 sequence reads: CSVSAGFHRRDTQYF.

The chain combines TRBV15 with TRBJ2-3; absent DNA, TCRdb's TRBD2 call cannot be checked. Germline assignment: CDR1 LNHNV and CDR2 YYDKDF (reference sequence). This CDR3 has 15 amino acids. The CDR3 region is CATSRGTTLGDTQYF.

V is TRBV5-4 and J is TRBJ2-5; TCRdb selects TRBD2, and the lack of DNA leaves this call unchecked. Germline V gene sequence: CDR1 SGHNT, CDR2 YYREEE (reference sequence). This CDR3 comprises 14 residues. The CDR3 spells CASSAGGSGETQYF.

CDR3 in amino acids: CASSSHLGGAAGELFF. The V call is TRBV6-5, the J call TRBJ2-2; TCRdb's assignment of TRBD1 cannot be checked, as there is no DNA. Germline loops: CDR1 MNHEY, CDR2 SVGAGI. CDR3 length equals 16 residues.

This chain uses TRBV2 with TRBJ1-1; the TRBD1 assignment by TCRdb is unverifiable without DNA. This CDR3 is 13 amino acids long. Germline CDR1 reads SNHLY; CDR2 reads FYNNEI. The CDR3: CAGAQGFHTEAFF.

The CDR3 sequence: CSARVRTIYNEQFF. V is TRBV20-1 and J is TRBJ2-1; TCRdb lists TRBD2, though no DNA is available to test this call. CDR1 and CDR2 from the germline V gene are DFQATT and SNEGSKA (reference sequence). This CDR3 has 14 residues.

The chain employs TRBV20-1 and TRBJ1-4; TCRdb names TRBD1, which stays unverified in the absence of DNA. Germline loops: CDR1 DFQATT, CDR2 SNEGSKA (reference sequence). The CDR3 totals 13 residues. CDR3: CSASGGAQEKLFF.

This chain connects TRBV24-1 to TRBJ2-4; TCRdb's D gene call, TRBD2, goes unchecked for lack of DNA. This CDR3 comprises 13 residues. Germline-derived CDR1 and CDR2 are KGHDR and SFDVKD. The CDR3: CATSVSGESIQYF.

The chain carries TRBV29-1 and TRBJ2-1; TCRdb names TRBD1, which stays unverified in the absence of DNA. The CDR3 is 17 amino acids. Germline lookup yields CDR1 SQVTM and CDR2 ANQGSEA. The CDR3 loop reads CSVDGLEGSPGNNEQFF.

This sequence joins TRBV5-1 and TRBJ2-7; TCRdb's assignment of TRBD1 cannot be checked, as there is no DNA. Germline V CDR1 and CDR2: SGHRS, YFSETQ. The CDR3 is 14 amino acids. The CDR3 sequence is CDSSSLWGVGEQYF.

The rearrangement links TRBV30 to TRBJ2-1; as DNA is missing, the TRBD2 call by TCRdb cannot be tested. Germline CDR1 GTSNPN, CDR2 SVGIG (reference sequence). There are 13 residues in the CDR3. This CDR3 is CAWSGSLAGQQFF.

The gene calls are TRBV4-3 and TRBJ2-7; checking the TCRdb D call of TRBD1 is not possible without DNA. This CDR3 comprises 15 residues. Germline V lookup: CDR1 LGHNA, CDR2 YSLEER. The CDR3: CASSQLTGGTYEQYF.

The CDR3 protein is CATSRDRMGEQYF. J is TRBJ2-7 and V is TRBV15. The CDR3 sequence is 13 residues long. Germline V gene data show CDR1 as LNHNV and CDR2 as YYDKDF (reference sequence). The full variable domain, rest sourced from reference TRBV15 and TRBJ2-7, is DAMVIQNPRYQVTQFGKPVTLSCSQTLNHNVMYWYQQKSSQAPKLLFHYYDKDFNNEADTPDNFQSRRPNTSFCFLDIRSPGLGDTAMYLCATSRDRMGEQYFGPGTRLTVT.

The rearrangement links TRBV11-2 to TRBJ2-1; the TCRdb D gene call, TRBD2, has no DNA to confirm it. Germline CDR1 and CDR2: SGHAT and FQNNGV. This CDR3 region has 19 residues. The CDR3 loop reads CASSSLILRGASGSVEQFF.

The rearrangement uses TRBV7-2 and TRBJ2-3; without DNA, the TCRdb call of TRBD1 cannot be checked. The CDR3 extends over 14 amino acids. CDR1 and CDR2 from the germline V gene are SGHTA and FQGNSA. The CDR3: CASSLQGFADTQYF. The full variable domain, completed using reference TRBV7-2 and TRBJ2-3, is GAGVSQSPSNKVTEKGKDVELRCDPISGHTALYWYRQSLGQGLEFLIYFQGNSAPDKSGLPSDRFSAERTGGSVSTLTIQRTQQEDSAVYLCASSLQGFADTQYFGPGTRLTVL.

The chain joins TRBV3-1 to TRBJ1-6; lacking DNA, the TRBD1 call made by TCRdb goes unchecked. The V gene's germline CDR1 is LGHDT and CDR2 YNNKEL (reference sequence). The CDR3 sequence is 18 residues long. Here the CDR3 reads CASSQDYDNRGLNSPLHF.

The chain combines TRBV5-1 with TRBJ2-5; TCRdb's D gene call, TRBD2, goes unchecked for lack of DNA. The CDR3 has 14 amino acids. Germline V gene data show CDR1 as SGHRS and CDR2 as YFSETQ. CDR3: CASSSGTSGFTQYF. Looking up the rest from reference TRBV5-1 and TRBJ2-5 gives the full variable domain: KAGVTQTPRYLIKTRGQQVTLSCSPISGHRSVSWYQQTPGQGLQFLFEYFSETQRNKGNFPGRFSGRQFSNSRSEMNVSTLELGDSALYLCASSSGTSGFTQYFGPGTRLLVL.

This chain links TRBV5-8 with TRBJ2-7; TCRdb's D call of TRBD2 is untestable without DNA. Per germline, CDR1 SGHTS and CDR2 YDEGEE. The CDR3 consists of 16 residues. Here the CDR3 reads CASRVWRGWDENEQYF.

This chain joins TRBV3-1 and TRBJ2-7; as DNA is missing, the TRBD1 call by TCRdb cannot be tested. Germline CDR1 and CDR2: LGHDT and YNNKEL (reference sequence). The length of the CDR3 is 14 residues. This CDR3 is CASSPGQGIYEQYF.

This chain joins TRBV11-2 and TRBJ1-6; absent DNA, TCRdb's TRBD1 call cannot be checked. In germline, CDR1 is SGHAT, CDR2 FQNNGV. CDR3 length: 16 residues. The chain's CDR3 is CASSLETGASDQSLHF.

CDR3 in amino acids: CASSQGILATGELFF. The gene calls are TRBV4-1 and TRBJ2-2; TCRdb calls TRBD2, which cannot be checked without DNA. CDR3 length equals 15 residues. The germline V gene has CDR1 MGHRA and CDR2 YSYEKL.

The chain carries TRBV28 and TRBJ2-1; TCRdb designates TRBD2, a call that cannot be tested without DNA. The CDR3 loop spans 18 amino acids. The germline gives CDR1 MDHEN, CDR2 SYDVKM. The CDR3 loop reads CASSPPGAYGVASNEQFF.

The chain is built from TRBV13 and TRBJ2-3; TCRdb's D gene call, TRBD2, goes unchecked for lack of DNA. The CDR3 is 16 amino acids. Germline CDR1 and CDR2: PRHDT and FYEKMQ (reference sequence). The CDR3 loop reads CASSGTSGGQTDTQYF.